This is a list of T cell receptor beta chains from one sample in a study of regulatory T cells in long-lasting Graves disease. Via MiXCR, TCRdb re-called the multiplex PCR reads, giving one row per CDR3 protein. Of some 500,000 distinct CDR3 sequences in the sample, 13% were seen once. The sample was also reused in another study, on T cells in Graves' hyperthyroidism and ophthalmopathy.

The sequenced sample was peripheral blood mononuclear cells (PBMCs), obtained at new diagnosis, from a patient treated with antithyroid drugs. The receptors come from a man younger than 40 with Graves disease. Each CDR3 is given with its conserved first and last residue. The order of the fields is clone size, J gene, V gene, D gene, CDR3 DNA, CDR3 protein. The D gene is left open where the match is weak. Expanded clones get a size class; other rows say once, few or many, or leave the size out.

>few|TRBJ2-7|TRBV5-1|.
TGCGCCAGCAGCGGCGGACGAACGACCCTTCTGGAGCAGTACTTC
CASSGGRTTLLEQYF
>many|TRBJ1-2|TRBV29-1|.
TGCAGCGTTGGACAGGACGCTAACTATGGCTACACCTTC
CSVGQDANYGYTF
>few|TRBJ2-5|TRBV9|.
TGTGCCAGCAGCGTGGGGCAGGGCTGGGAGACCCAGTACTTC
CASSVGQGWETQYF
>few|TRBJ2-2|TRBV19|TRBD2
TGTGCCAGTACTTTTAGCGGGAGTGCCAACACCGGGGAGCTGTTTTTT
CASTFSGSANTGELFF
>many|TRBJ1-1|TRBV13|.
TGTGCCAGCAGCCTTGAAAGTCGATGGAACACTGAAGCTTTCTTT
CASSLESRWNTEAFF
>few|TRBJ2-1|TRBV5-1|TRBD2
TGCGCCAGCAGCAACCTCAGCGGGAGCTTGAACAATGAGCAGTTCTTC
CASSNLSGSLNNEQFF
>many|TRBJ2-7|TRBV12-3/TRBV12-4|TRBD2
TGTGCCAGCACCGCCTCAACTAGCGGATCCTACGAGCAGTACTTC
CASTASTSGSYEQYF
>few|TRBJ2-1|TRBV6-1|TRBD1
TGTGCCAGCAACGACAGGGGGAGGGACAATGAGCAGTTCTTC
CASNDRGRDNEQFF
>few|TRBJ2-5|TRBV27|TRBD2
TGTGCCAGCAGTTTATTAAGCGGGAGGGCCAGAGAGACCCAGTACTTC
CASSLLSGRARETQYF
>few|TRBJ2-5|TRBV24-1|.
TGTGCCACCAGTGATTTAGGGGCTCAGTACTTC
CATSDLGAQYF
>many|TRBJ2-1|TRBV10-3|.
TGTGCCATCAGGGAACGCGATTCGGGCAATGAGCAGTTCTTC
CAIRERDSGNEQFF
>many|TRBJ2-7|TRBV27|TRBD2
TGTGCCAGCAGTAAACTAGCGGGAGATTTCTACGAGCAGTACTTC
CASSKLAGDFYEQYF
>many|TRBJ1-1|TRBV2|.
TGTGCCAGCAGAAATACCGGCCACAGAACTGAAGCTTTCTTT
CASRNTGHRTEAFF
>many|TRBJ2-1|TRBV30|TRBD2
TGTGCCTGGATCCCACGGGGGGGACTCTCCTACAATGAGCAGTTCTTC
CAWIPRGGLSYNEQFF
>.|TRBJ2-7|TRBV27|.
TGTGCCAGCGAAAGCTCCTACGAGCAGTACTTC
CASESSYEQYF
>many|TRBJ2-2|TRBV12-3/TRBV12-4|.
TGTGCCAGCAAATCGGCAGAGGCAGCGGTTTCCGGGGAGCTGTTTTTT
CASKSAEAAVSGELFF
>many|TRBJ2-2|TRBV30|.
TGTGCCTGGAGTGGCCTAGGGGATCCGAACACCGGGGAGCTGTTTTTT
CAWSGLGDPNTGELFF
>many|TRBJ2-1|TRBV7-9|TRBD2
TGTGCCAGCAGGCGCACTAGCGGGATGGAAAATGAGCAGTTCTTC
CASRRTSGMENEQFF
>many|TRBJ2-1|TRBV7-9|TRBD1
TGTGCCAGCGGTTCGGGACAGGGGGCATCTTACAATGAGCAGTTCTTC
CASGSGQGASYNEQFF
>.|TRBJ1-2|TRBV2|.
TGTGCCAGCAGGGACAGTGAGAACTATGGCTACACCTTC
CASRDSENYGYTF
>many|TRBJ2-3|TRBV11-2|.
TGTGCCAGCAGCTTAGGAACATGGCTCAGCACAGATACGCAGTATTTT
CASSLGTWLSTDTQYF
>few|TRBJ2-1|TRBV27|TRBD2
TGTGCCAGCAGTCCGCTAGGCGGGAGAAGAGATGAGCAGTTCTTC
CASSPLGGRRDEQFF
>few|TRBJ2-1|TRBV19|.
TGTGCCAGTATGGAGCGCACACACAATGAGCAGTTCTTC
CASMERTHNEQFF
>many|TRBJ2-1|TRBV5-1|.
TGCGCCAGCAGCTTGGGTATGTGGGAGGACTACAATGAGCAGTTCTTC
CASSLGMWEDYNEQFF
>many|TRBJ2-5|TRBV12-3/TRBV12-4|.
TGTGCCAGCAGCCCCTCGGACCAAGAGACCCAGTACTTC
CASSPSDQETQYF
>.|TRBJ2-7|TRBV11-2|.
TGTGCCACTGATTGGGGCGGCTCCTACGAGCAGTACTTC
CATDWGGSYEQYF
>.|TRBJ1-4|TRBV5-1|TRBD1
TGCGCCAGCAGCTTGAAGGGACAGCTATTGTATAATGAAAAACTGTTTTTT
CASSLKGQLLYNEKLFF
>few|TRBJ2-5|TRBV20-1|.
TGCAGTGCTAGATCCCAGGGGTACCAAGAGACCCAGTACTTC
CSARSQGYQETQYF
>.|TRBJ2-7|TRBV27|TRBD2
TGTGCCAGCAGTCGAGCGGGAGGTCTTAACGAGCAGTACTTC
CASSRAGGLNEQYF
>many|TRBJ2-3|TRBV7-8|TRBD2
TGTGCCAGCAGCTTAGGGAGCGGGAGGATAGCAGATACGCAGTATTTT
CASSLGSGRIADTQYF
>many|TRBJ2-5|TRBV6-2/TRBV6-3|.
TGTGCCAGCAGTCCCCGGGGCCCCGTGCGGATGGAGACCCAGTACTTC
CASSPRGPVRMETQYF
>.|TRBJ2-3|TRBV5-1|TRBD1
TGCGCCAGCAGCCTCCGGGACAGGGACGGAGATACGCAGTATTTT
CASSLRDRDGDTQYF
>many|TRBJ2-3|TRBV7-2|.
TGTGCCAGCACCTCATTTGGCCAGGGGACAGATACGCAGTATTTT
CASTSFGQGTDTQYF
>few|TRBJ2-1|TRBV19|TRBD2
TGTGCCAGTAGTATAACCTCAGGACTAGCTGAGCAGTTCTTC
CASSITSGLAEQFF
>.|TRBJ2-7|TRBV5-5|.
TGTGCCAGCACCCCGGAATTGTTTCAGTCCGAGCAGTACTTC
CASTPELFQSEQYF
>many|TRBJ2-7|TRBV13|TRBD2
TGTGCCAGCAGCCCAACCCCCGGGACTAGTCGTCCCGAGCAGTACTTC
CASSPTPGTSRPEQYF
>few|TRBJ2-4|TRBV12-3/TRBV12-4|.
TGTGCCAGCAGTTTAGAAGTGTTTGACATTCAGTACTTC
CASSLEVFDIQYF
>many|TRBJ2-7|TRBV7-2|.
TGTGCCAGCAGCCGCCGACAGGACGCCTACGAGCAGTACTTC
CASSRRQDAYEQYF
>few|TRBJ2-7|TRBV13|.
TGTGCCAGCAGCCCCCTTGAGAGGAAGGGAGAGACCTACGAGCAGTACTTC
CASSPLERKGETYEQYF
>.|TRBJ2-1|TRBV6-2/TRBV6-3|TRBD2
TGTGCCAGCAGTTACTCGAGACTAGCGCATTACAATGAGCAGTTCTTC
CASSYSRLAHYNEQFF
>few|TRBJ2-1|TRBV29-1|TRBD2
TGCAGCGTTGATGGCCAGCGGGAGGTGGGCAATGAGCAGTTCTTC
CSVDGQREVGNEQFF
>.|TRBJ2-1|TRBV19|TRBD1
TGTGCCAGTACCGACAGGGACAATGAGCAGTTCTTC
CASTDRDNEQFF
>.|TRBJ2-1|TRBV6-2/TRBV6-3|.
TGTGCCGTACAGAGGGGGATCCAGTACAATGAGCAGTTCTTC
CAVQRGIQYNEQFF
>.|TRBJ2-5|TRBV6-1|.
TGTGCCACCCATTACCAAGAGACCCAGTACTTC
CATHYQETQYF
>many|TRBJ2-1|TRBV19|TRBD1
TGTGCCAGTAGTCCTAGACAGGGCTACAATGAGCAGTTCTTC
CASSPRQGYNEQFF
>many|TRBJ2-7|TRBV7-2|.
TGTGCCAGCAGCCGCGAGGGGGTTCACGAGCAGTACTTC
CASSREGVHEQYF
>many|TRBJ2-3|TRBV10-3|.
TGTGCCACCGTAGCGGCGCACACAGATACGCAGTATTTT
CATVAAHTDTQYF
>few|TRBJ1-5|TRBV28|.
TGTGCCAGCAGCCCGCCGGACACCCCGGGAGAGCCCCAGCATTTT
CASSPPDTPGEPQHF
>.|TRBJ2-1|TRBV19|.
TGTGCCAGTAGCATCGACGGGACAACGGCCCAGTTCTTC
CASSIDGTTAQFF
>.|TRBJ2-3|TRBV19|.
TGTGCCAGTAGAGACACGACCCTTAGCACAGATACGCAGTATTTT
CASRDTTLSTDTQYF
>.|TRBJ2-1|TRBV20-1|.
TGCAGTGCCCCGAGGGTGGGGAGCATCGTCTACAATGAGCAGTTCTTC
CSAPRVGSIVYNEQFF
>many|TRBJ2-7|TRBV30|TRBD2
TGTGCCTGGAGTGTCCTCGGGAGGGCACTCTCCTACGAGCAGTACTTC
CAWSVLGRALSYEQYF
>.|TRBJ1-2|TRBV7-9|.
TGTGCCAGCAGCTTAGGCCGAAAAGGGACAAAGCGGACCCTATATGGCTACACCTTC
CASSLGRKGTKRTLYGYTF
>many|TRBJ2-5|TRBV2|.
TGTGCCAGCTCCGGGGAAGAGACCCAGTACTTC
CASSGEETQYF